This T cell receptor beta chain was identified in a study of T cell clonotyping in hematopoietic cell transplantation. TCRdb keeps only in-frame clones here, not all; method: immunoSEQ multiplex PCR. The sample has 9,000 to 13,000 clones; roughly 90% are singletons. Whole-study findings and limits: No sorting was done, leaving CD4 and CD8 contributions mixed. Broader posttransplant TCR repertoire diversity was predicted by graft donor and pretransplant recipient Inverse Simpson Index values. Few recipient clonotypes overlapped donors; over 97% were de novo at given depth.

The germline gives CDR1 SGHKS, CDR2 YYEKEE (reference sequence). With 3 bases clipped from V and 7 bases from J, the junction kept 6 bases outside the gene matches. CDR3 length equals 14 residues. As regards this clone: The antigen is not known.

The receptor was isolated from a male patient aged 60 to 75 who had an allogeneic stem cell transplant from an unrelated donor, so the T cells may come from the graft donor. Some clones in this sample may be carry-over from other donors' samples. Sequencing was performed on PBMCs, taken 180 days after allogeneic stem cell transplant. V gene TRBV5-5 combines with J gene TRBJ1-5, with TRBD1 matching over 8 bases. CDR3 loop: CASSSGQGHQPQHF. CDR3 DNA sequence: TGTGCCAGCAGCTCTGGACAGGGACACCAGCCCCAGCATTTT.